The present entry profiles one T cell receptor (beta chain) with its context. In the naive CD8 group, cells lacked CD45RO and were positively selected for CCR7, so terminally differentiated effector memory CD45RA+ cells were left out. V was cut by 2 bases and J by 3 bases, with 10 bases left in between. CDR1 and CDR2 (germline): SEHNR, FQNEAQ (reference sequence). This CDR3 region has 14 residues. This entry comes from a study of shared clonotypes between healthy human individuals. Profiled with immunoSEQ multiplex PCR; TCRdb holds only in-frame clones, not every one. The table includes a few hundred thousand clones, about 95% detected once.

The sequenced sample consisted of naive CD8+ T cells sorted from blood. This TCR was recovered from a woman aged 30 to 39 in good health. This chain uses TRBV7-9 with TRBJ2-5, with D possibly being TRBD2 (6 bases). CDR3 residues: CASSLLANKETQYF. CDR3 sequence (DNA): TGTGCCAGCAGCTTACTAGCGAACAAAGAGACCCAGTACTTC.